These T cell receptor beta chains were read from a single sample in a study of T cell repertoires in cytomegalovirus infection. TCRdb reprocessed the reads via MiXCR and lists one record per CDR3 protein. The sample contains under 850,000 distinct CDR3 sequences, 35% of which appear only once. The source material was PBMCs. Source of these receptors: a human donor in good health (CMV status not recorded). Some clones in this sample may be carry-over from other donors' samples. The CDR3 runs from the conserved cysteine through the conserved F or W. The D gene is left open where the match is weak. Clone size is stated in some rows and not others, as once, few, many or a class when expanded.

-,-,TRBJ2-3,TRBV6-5,TGTGCCCTACCGGATACCACAGATACGCAGTATTTT,CALPDTTDTQYF
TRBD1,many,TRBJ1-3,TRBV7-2,TGTGCCAGCAGCTTAGTTGGGACAGGGTTTGGAAACACCATATATTTT,CASSLVGTGFGNTIYF
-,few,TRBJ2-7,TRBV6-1,TGTGCCAGCAGTGAACGTGGGGTCCCGGGATCCTACGAGCAGTACTTC,CASSERGVPGSYEQYF
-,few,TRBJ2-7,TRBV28,TGTGCCAGCAACCTGGCCGGATCCTACGAGCAGTACTTC,CASNLAGSYEQYF
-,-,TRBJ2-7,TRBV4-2,TGTGCCAGCAGCCAAAACAGGCAGATTATGTACGAGCAGTACTTC,CASSQNRQIMYEQYF
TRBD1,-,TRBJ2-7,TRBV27,TGTGCCAACAGTTCGGACAGGGAAAGTTACGAGCAGTACTTC,CANSSDRESYEQYF
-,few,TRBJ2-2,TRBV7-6,TGTGCCAGCAGCTTAGTTAGCACCAACACCGGGGAGCTGTTTTTT,CASSLVSTNTGELFF
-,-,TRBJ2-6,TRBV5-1,TGCGCCAGCAGCGGCGGGACAGCCTACTCTGGGGCCAACGTCCTGACTTTC,CASSGGTAYSGANVLTF
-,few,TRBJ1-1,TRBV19,TGTGCCACCCAAGGAAGGGGGGATACTGAAGCTTTCTTT,CATQGRGDTEAFF
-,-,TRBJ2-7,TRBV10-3,TGTGCCATCAGTGAAAGGGGACGGGAGATATGGGACGAGCAGTACTTC,CAISERGREIWDEQYF
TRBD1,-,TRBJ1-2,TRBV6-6,TGTGCCAGCAGGCAGGAAAGACAGGGCTTTAACTATGGCTACACCTTC,CASRQERQGFNYGYTF
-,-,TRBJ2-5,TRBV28,TGTGCCAGCAGTTTATTTTCTCTAGCGGAGACCCAGTACTTC,CASSLFSLAETQYF
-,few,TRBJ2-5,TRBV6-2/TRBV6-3,TGTGCCAGCAGGACGACAGTGAAACAAGAGACCCAGTACTTC,CASRTTVKQETQYF
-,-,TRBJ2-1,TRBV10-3,TGTGCCATAAGTGCGTTTGAATACAATGAGAAGTTCTTC,CAISAFEYNEKFF
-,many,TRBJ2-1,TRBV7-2,TGTGCCAGCAGCTTCATGATTAGCGGACACTCCTACAATGAGCAGTTCTTC,CASSFMISGHSYNEQFF
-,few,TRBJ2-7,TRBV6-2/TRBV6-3,TGTGCCAGCAGTTACGAGAGTAGCTCCTACGAGCAGTACTTC,CASSYESSSYEQYF
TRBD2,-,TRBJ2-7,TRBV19,TGTGCCAGTATTATTACTAGCGGGATTCAGAACGAGCAGTACTTC,CASIITSGIQNEQYF
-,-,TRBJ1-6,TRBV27,TGTGCCAGCAGTTTATCGCGTCAGGGGTTATCCTCCTATAATTCACCCCTCCACTTT,CASSLSRQGLSSYNSPLHF
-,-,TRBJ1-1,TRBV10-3,TGTGCCATCAGTAGGGACGGGCCTGAAGCTTTCTTT,CAISRDGPEAFF
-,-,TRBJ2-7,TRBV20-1,TGCAGTGCTTCGAGCGGAGGGCCCTCCTACGAGCAGTACTTC,CSASSGGPSYEQYF
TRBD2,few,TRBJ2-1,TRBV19,TGTGCCAGTAGTATCGGGGGACTAGCCTTACAACTCTTC,CASSIGGLALQLF
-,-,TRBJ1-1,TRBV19,TGTGCCAGTCGGCCACGGCCGGTGGACACTGAAGCTTTCTTT,CASRPRPVDTEAFF
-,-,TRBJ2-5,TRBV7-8,TGTGCCAGCAGCTTAGACCTTTTGGGGTTCCAAGAGACCCAGTACTTC,CASSLDLLGFQETQYF